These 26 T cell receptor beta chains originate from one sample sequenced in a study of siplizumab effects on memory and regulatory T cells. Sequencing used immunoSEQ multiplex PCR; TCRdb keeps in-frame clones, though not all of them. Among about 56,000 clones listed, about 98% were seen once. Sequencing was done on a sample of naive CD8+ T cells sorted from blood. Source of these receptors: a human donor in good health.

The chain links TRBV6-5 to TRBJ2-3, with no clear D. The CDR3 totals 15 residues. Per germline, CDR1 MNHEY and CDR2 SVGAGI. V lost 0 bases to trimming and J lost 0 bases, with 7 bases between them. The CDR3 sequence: CASSYSTASTDTQYF. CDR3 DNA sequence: TGTGCCAGCAGTTACTCGACCGCTAGCACAGATACGCAGTATTTT.

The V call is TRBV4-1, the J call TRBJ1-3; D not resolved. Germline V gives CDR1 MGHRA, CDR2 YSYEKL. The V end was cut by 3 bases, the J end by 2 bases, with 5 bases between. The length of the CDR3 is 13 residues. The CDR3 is CASSHFAGNTIYF. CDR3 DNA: TGCGCCAGCAGCCATTTTGCTGGAAACACCATATATTTT.

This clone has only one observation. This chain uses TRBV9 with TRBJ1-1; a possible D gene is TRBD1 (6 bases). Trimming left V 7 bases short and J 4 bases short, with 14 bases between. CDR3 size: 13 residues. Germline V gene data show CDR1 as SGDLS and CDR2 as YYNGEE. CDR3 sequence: CASLGRGITEAFF. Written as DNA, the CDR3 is TGTGCCAGCCTGGGGAGGGGGATCACTGAAGCTTTCTTT.

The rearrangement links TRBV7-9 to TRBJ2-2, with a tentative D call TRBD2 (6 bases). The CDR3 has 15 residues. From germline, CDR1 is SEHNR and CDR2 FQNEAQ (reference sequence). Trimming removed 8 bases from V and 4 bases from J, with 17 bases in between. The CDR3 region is CASRWRGGGTGELFF. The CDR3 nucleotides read TGTGCCAGCCGGTGGCGGGGAGGCGGCACCGGGGAGCTGTTTTTT.

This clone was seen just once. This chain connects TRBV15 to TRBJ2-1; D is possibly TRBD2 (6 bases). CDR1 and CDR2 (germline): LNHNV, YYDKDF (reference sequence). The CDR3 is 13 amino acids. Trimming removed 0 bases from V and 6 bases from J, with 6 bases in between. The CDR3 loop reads CATSREAGNEQFF. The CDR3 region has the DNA TGTGCCACCAGCAGAGAAGCGGGCAATGAGCAGTTCTTC.

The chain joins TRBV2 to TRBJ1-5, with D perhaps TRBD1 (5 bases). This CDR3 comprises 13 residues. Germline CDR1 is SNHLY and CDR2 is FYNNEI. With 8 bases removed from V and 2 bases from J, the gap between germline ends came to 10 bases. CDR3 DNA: TGTGCCAGCGGGGGGATCGGCAATCAGCCCCAGCATTTT. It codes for CASGGIGNQPQHF.

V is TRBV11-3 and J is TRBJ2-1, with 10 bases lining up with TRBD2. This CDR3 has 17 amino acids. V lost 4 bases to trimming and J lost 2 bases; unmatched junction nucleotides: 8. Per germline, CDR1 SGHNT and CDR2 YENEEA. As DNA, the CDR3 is TGTGCCAGCAGCTCCCGGACTAGCGGAGGGACCTACAATGAGCAGTTCTTC. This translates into CASSSRTSGGTYNEQFF.

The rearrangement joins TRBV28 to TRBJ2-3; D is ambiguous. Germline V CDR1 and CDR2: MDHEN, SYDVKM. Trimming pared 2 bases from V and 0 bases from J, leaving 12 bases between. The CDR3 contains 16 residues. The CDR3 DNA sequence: TGTGCCAGCAGTTTAATCCAGACACCTAGCACAGATACGCAGTATTTT. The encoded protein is CASSLIQTPSTDTQYF.

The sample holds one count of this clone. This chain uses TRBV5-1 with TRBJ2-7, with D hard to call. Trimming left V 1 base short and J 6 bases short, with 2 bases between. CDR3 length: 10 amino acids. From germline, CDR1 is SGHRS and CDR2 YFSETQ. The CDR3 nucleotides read TGCGCCAGCAGCTTGAGCGAGCAGTACTTC. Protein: CASSLSEQYF.

For the CDR3, the DNA is TGCGCCAGCCATGGAGGCGGCACAGATACGCAGTATTTT. This gives the protein CASHGGGTDTQYF. The rearrangement links TRBV5-1 to TRBJ2-3; D is possibly TRBD2 (5 bases). The CDR3 consists of 13 residues. V lost 7 bases and J lost 1, with 10 bases in between. Germline-derived CDR1 and CDR2 are SGHRS and YFSETQ. The entire variable domain, with the rest obtained from reference TRBV5-1 and TRBJ2-3, is as follows: KAGVTQTPRYLIKTRGQQVTLSCSPISGHRSVSWYQQTPGQGLQFLFEYFSETQRNKGNFPGRFSGRQFSNSRSEMNVSTLELGDSALYLCASHGGGTDTQYFGPGTRLTVL.

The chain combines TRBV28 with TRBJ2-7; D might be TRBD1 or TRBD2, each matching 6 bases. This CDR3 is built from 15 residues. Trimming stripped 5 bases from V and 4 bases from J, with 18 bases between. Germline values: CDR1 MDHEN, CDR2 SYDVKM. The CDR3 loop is CASSPLGQGRYEQYF. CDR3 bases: TGTGCCAGCAGTCCTCTGGGGCAGGGGAGGTACGAGCAGTACTTC.

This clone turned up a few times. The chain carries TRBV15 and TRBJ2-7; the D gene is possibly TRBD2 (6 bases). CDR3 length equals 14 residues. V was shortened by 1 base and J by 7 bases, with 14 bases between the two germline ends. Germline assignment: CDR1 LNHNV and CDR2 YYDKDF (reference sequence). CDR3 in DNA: TGTGCCACCAGCAGAGGACGGGAGTTGGGGGAGCAGTACTTC. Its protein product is CATSRGRELGEQYF. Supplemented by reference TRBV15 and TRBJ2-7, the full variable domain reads DAMVIQNPRYQVTQFGKPVTLSCSQTLNHNVMYWYQQKSSQAPKLLFHYYDKDFNNEADTPDNFQSRRPNTSFCFLDIRSPGLGDTAMYLCATSRGRELGEQYFGPGTRLTVT.

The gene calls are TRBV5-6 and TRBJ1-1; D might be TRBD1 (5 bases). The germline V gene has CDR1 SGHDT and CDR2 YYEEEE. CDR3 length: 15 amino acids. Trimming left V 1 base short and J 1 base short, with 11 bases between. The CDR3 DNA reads TGTGCCAGCAGCTTGCGGGGGGGTTGGAACACTGAAGCTTTCTTT. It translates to CASSLRGGWNTEAFF.

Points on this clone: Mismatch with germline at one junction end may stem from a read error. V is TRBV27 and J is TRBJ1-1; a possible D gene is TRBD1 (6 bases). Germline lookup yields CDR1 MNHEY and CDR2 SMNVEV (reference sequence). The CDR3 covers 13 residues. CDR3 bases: TGTGCCAGCAGTTTACAGGGGAACGCTGAAGCTTTCTTT. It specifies CASSLQGNAEAFF.

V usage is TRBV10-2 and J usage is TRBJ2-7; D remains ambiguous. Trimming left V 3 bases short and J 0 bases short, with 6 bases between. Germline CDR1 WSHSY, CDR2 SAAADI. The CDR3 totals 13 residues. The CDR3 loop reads CASSDGSSYEQYF. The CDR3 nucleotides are TGCGCCAGCAGTGATGGCAGCTCCTACGAGCAGTACTTC.

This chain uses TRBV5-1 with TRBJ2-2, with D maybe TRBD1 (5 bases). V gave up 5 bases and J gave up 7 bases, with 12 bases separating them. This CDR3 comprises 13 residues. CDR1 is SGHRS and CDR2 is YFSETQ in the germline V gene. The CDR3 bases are TGCGCCAGCAGTCTCTTAGGGGTCGGGGAGCTGTTTTTT. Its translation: CASSLLGVGELFF.

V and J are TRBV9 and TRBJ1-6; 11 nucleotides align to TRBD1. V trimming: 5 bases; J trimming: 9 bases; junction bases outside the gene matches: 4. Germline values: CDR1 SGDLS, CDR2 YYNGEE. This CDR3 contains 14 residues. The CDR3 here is CASSGTGGGSPLHF. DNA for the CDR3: TGTGCCAGCAGTGGGACAGGGGGGGGTTCACCCCTCCACTTT.

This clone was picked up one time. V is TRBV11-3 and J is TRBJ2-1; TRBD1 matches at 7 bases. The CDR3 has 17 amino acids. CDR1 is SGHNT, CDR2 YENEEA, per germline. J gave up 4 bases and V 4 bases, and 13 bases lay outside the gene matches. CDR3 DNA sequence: TGTGCCAGCAGCTGGGTTGATTTGGACAGGAGTTACAATGAGCAGTTCTTC. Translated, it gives CASSWVDLDRSYNEQFF.

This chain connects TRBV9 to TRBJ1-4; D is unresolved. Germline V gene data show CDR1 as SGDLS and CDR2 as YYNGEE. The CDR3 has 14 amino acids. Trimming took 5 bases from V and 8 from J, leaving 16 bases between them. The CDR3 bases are TGTGCCAGCAGTGATCAGGTCTTAAGCGAAAAACTGTTTTTT. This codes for CASSDQVLSEKLFF.

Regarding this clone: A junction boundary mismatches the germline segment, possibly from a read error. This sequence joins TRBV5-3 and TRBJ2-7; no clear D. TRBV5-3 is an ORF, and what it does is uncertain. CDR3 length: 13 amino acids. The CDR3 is CASSFPESYEQYF. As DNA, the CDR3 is TGTGCCAGCAGCTTCCCGGAGTCCTACGAGCAGTACTTC.

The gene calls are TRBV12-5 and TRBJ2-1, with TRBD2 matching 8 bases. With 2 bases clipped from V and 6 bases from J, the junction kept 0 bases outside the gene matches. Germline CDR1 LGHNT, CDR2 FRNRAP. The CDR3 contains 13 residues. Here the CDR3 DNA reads TGTGCTAGTGGTTTGAGCGGGGGCAATGAGCAGTTCTTC. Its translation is CASGLSGGNEQFF.

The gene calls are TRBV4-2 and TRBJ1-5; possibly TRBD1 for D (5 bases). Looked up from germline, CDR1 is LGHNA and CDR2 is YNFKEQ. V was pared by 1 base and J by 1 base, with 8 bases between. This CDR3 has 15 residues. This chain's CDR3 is CASSQGRVSNQPQHF. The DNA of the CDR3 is TGTGCCAGCAGCCAAGGCAGGGTCAGCAATCAGCCCCAGCATTTT.

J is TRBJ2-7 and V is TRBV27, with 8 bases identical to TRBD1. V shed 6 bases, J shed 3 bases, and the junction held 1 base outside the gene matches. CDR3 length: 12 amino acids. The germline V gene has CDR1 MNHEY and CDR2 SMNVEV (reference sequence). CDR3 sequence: CASRTGVYEQYF. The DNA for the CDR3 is TGTGCCAGCAGGACAGGGGTCTACGAGCAGTACTTC.

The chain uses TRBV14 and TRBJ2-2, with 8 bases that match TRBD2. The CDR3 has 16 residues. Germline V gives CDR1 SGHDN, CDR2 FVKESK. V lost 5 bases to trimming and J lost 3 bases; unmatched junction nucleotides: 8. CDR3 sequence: CASSWRGTRDTGELFF. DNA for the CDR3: TGTGCCAGCAGCTGGCGGGGGACTAGGGACACCGGGGAGCTGTTTTTT.

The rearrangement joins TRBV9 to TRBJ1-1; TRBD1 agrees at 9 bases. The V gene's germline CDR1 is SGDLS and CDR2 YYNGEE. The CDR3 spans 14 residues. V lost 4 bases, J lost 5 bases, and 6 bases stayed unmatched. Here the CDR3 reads CASSTRQGGTEAFF. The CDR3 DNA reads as TGTGCCAGCAGCACTAGACAGGGGGGTACTGAAGCTTTCTTT.

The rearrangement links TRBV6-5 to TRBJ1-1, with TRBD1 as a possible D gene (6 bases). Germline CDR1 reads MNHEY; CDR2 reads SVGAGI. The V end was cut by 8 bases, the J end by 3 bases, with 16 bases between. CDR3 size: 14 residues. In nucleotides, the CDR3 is TGTGCCAGCTCTTGGGACAAACTTTACACTGAAGCTTTCTTT. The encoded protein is CASSWDKLYTEAFF.